What follows are 22 T cell receptor beta chains derived from one specimen sequenced in a study of OX40 agonist ivuxolimab in advanced cancers. This table comes from immunoSEQ multiplex PCR, and its TCRdb copy is limited to in-frame clones, with some not included. In the table there are roughly 90,000 clones, under 95% of which are singletons. Sequenced material: CD4+ or CD8+ T cells sorted from blood, taken in a trial of the OX40 agonist ivuxolimab. These receptors came from an adult with an advanced solid tumor such as melanoma, head and neck, liver or kidney cancer.

The genes are TRBV7-2 and TRBJ1-5, with TRBD1 as a possible D gene (6 bases). V was pared by 4 bases and J by 2 bases, with 9 bases between. The CDR3 covers 14 residues. Germline V gives CDR1 SGHTA, CDR2 FQGNSA. The DNA for the CDR3 is TGTGCCAGCAGCTCAAGGACAGGCAATCAGCCCCAGCATTTT. As protein: CASSSRTGNQPQHF.

J is TRBJ2-6 and V is TRBV5-4; D remains ambiguous. The CDR3 sequence is 17 residues long. Trimming shortened V by 0 bases and J by 2 bases, and 12 bases separated the two germline ends. Per the germline V gene, CDR1 is SGHNT and CDR2 is YYREEE (reference sequence). The CDR3 loop is CASSLGLVVTGANVLTF. The CDR3 DNA follows: TGTGCCAGCAGCTTGGGGCTAGTAGTTACTGGGGCCAACGTCCTGACTTTC.

This chain joins TRBV4-1 and TRBJ2-3, with D unresolved. Trimming removed 2 bases from V and 2 bases from J, with 11 bases in between. The CDR3 totals 15 residues. Germline V gene lookup returns CDR1 MGHRA and CDR2 YSYEKL. This chain's CDR3 is CASSQRPLFTDTQYF. As DNA, the CDR3 is TGCGCCAGCAGCCAACGACCCCTTTTCACAGATACGCAGTATTTT.

The CDR3 bases are TGTGCCACAAGGGACGGATCCATACAAGAGACCCAGTACTTC. Translated: CATRDGSIQETQYF. The chain links TRBV19 to TRBJ2-5; tentatively, D is TRBD1 or TRBD2 (5 bases each). CDR3 length: 14 residues. The germline V and J ends were trimmed by 10 bases and 2 bases, with 17 bases remaining between them. In germline, CDR1 is LNHDA, CDR2 SQIVND (reference sequence).

The V gene is TRBV27, the J gene TRBJ2-1; unclear D gene. This CDR3 has 12 amino acids. Germline V CDR1 and CDR2: MNHEY, SMNVEV (reference sequence). V lost 5 bases and J lost 5, with 7 bases in between. The CDR3 DNA reads as TGTGCCAGCAGTCAAGAGAACAATGAGCAGTTCTTC. Protein: CASSQENNEQFF.

This sequence joins TRBV19 and TRBJ1-4; D is undetermined. This CDR3 has 15 residues. Trimming took off 3 bases at V and 0 bases at J, with 8 bases between the two ends. Looked up from germline, CDR1 is LNHDA and CDR2 is SQIVND (reference sequence). Here the CDR3 reads CASSIAGTTNEKLFF. DNA of the CDR3: TGTGCCAGTAGTATTGCCGGGACAACTAATGAAAAACTGTTTTTT.

The V call is TRBV19, the J call TRBJ1-1, with D maybe TRBD1 (5 bases). V lost 3 bases to trimming and J lost 3 bases, with 14 bases between them. From germline, CDR1 is LNHDA and CDR2 SQIVND (reference sequence). The CDR3 is 15 amino acids. The CDR3 DNA reads as TGTGCCAGTAGTATCTTGGAGGGCAGGGACACTGAAGCTTTCTTT. Translation: CASSILEGRDTEAFF.

The chain recombines TRBV2 with TRBJ1-5; D not resolved. Per the germline V gene, CDR1 is SNHLY and CDR2 is FYNNEI. With 6 bases removed from V and 1 base from J, the gap between germline ends came to 4 bases. This CDR3 spans 12 amino acids. The CDR3: CASRGSNQPQHF. As DNA, the CDR3 is TGTGCCAGCAGGGGAAGCAATCAGCCCCAGCATTTT.

The chain is built from TRBV27 and TRBJ2-1; D might be TRBD1 (6 bases). Germline V gene lookup returns CDR1 MNHEY and CDR2 SMNVEV (reference sequence). The CDR3 loop spans 13 amino acids. Trimming stripped 4 bases from V and 7 bases from J, with 11 bases between. For the CDR3, the DNA is TGTGCCAGCAGTTCGGCGCAGGGGAATGAGCAGTTCTTC. Translation gives CASSSAQGNEQFF.

The chain joins TRBV11-2 to TRBJ2-1; 8 bases agree with TRBD2. The V gene end was trimmed by 1 base and the J gene end by 2 bases; junction bases not matched to a gene: 7. Looked up from germline, CDR1 is SGHAT and CDR2 is FQNNGV. The CDR3 contains 17 residues. CDR3 bases: TGTGCCAGCAGCTTAGGCAAAGCGGGAGTCGCCTACAATGAGCAGTTCTTC. As protein: CASSLGKAGVAYNEQFF.

The V gene is TRBV4-1, the J gene TRBJ2-1; unclear D gene. CDR1 and CDR2 from the germline V gene are MGHRA and YSYEKL. The V end lost 1 base, the J end lost 13 bases, and 11 bases lay between the germline ends. The CDR3 has 12 amino acids. The CDR3: CASSQGVAPQFF. The CDR3 DNA follows: TGCGCCAGCAGCCAAGGTGTGGCCCCCCAGTTCTTC.

The chain links TRBV28 to TRBJ2-7, with 7 positions matching TRBD2. With 6 bases clipped from V and 1 base from J, the junction kept 12 bases outside the gene matches. The germline gives CDR1 MDHEN, CDR2 SYDVKM. CDR3 length: 16 amino acids. The CDR3 here is CASSHVGGGWSYEQYF. The CDR3 coding sequence is TGTGCCAGCAGCCACGTAGGCGGGGGTTGGTCCTACGAGCAGTACTTC.

The V and J genes are TRBV2 and TRBJ2-7; 7 bases agree with TRBD2. The ends lost 4 bases at V and 9 bases at J; junction bases unmatched: 3. Germline values: CDR1 SNHLY, CDR2 FYNNEI. The length of the CDR3 is 11 residues. The CDR3 coding sequence is TGTGCCAGCAGTGGCGGGGGAGGGCAGTACTTC. The encoded protein is CASSGGGGQYF. Full variable domain (rest looked up from reference TRBV2 and TRBJ2-7): EPEVTQTPSHQVTQMGQEVILRCVPISNHLYFYWYRQILGQKVEFLVSFYNNEISEKSEIFDDQFSVERPDGSNFTLKIRSTKLEDSAMYFCASSGGGGQYFGPGTRLTVT.

CDR3 DNA sequence: TGTGCCAGCAGCTCCGGGGGATCGCACAATGAGCAGTTCTTC. Translating gives CASSSGGSHNEQFF. This rearrangement joins TRBV7-8 to TRBJ2-1; a possible D gene is TRBD2 (6 bases). CDR3 length: 14 residues. The ends were cut back, 4 bases at V and 5 bases at J, with 12 bases in the middle. Germline values: CDR1 SGHVS, CDR2 FQNEAQ.

This clone was seen only once. This chain uses TRBV18 with TRBJ2-3; TRBD2 aligns across 13 bases. V was pared by 2 bases and J by 1 base, with 12 bases of the junction left unmatched. Per the germline V gene, CDR1 is KGHSH and CDR2 is LQKENI. This CDR3 comprises 20 residues. The DNA of the CDR3 is TGTGCCAGCTCACCAACCCCACTAGCGGGAGGGCCCGGGGGCACAGATACGCAGTATTTT. The encoded protein is CASSPTPLAGGPGGTDTQYF.

The chain is built from TRBV19 and TRBJ2-3; D is possibly TRBD1 or TRBD2 (6 bases each). The V end was cut by 7 bases, the J end by 7 bases, with 21 bases between. This CDR3 comprises 15 residues. Looked up from germline, CDR1 is LNHDA and CDR2 is SQIVND (reference sequence). The chain's CDR3 is CASTEGGLDLYTQYF. CDR3 DNA: TGTGCCAGTACCGAGGGGGGACTGGACCTTTATACGCAGTATTTT.

The chain has TRBV11-2 and TRBJ1-4; a possible D gene is TRBD1 (5 bases). Trimming took off 2 bases at V and 3 bases at J, with 10 bases between the two ends. The CDR3 totals 15 residues. In germline, CDR1 is SGHAT, CDR2 FQNNGV. The CDR3 reads CASSLQGGSNEKLFF. CDR3 coding DNA: TGTGCCAGCAGCTTACAGGGAGGATCTAATGAAAAACTGTTTTTT.

V gene TRBV11-2 combines with J gene TRBJ1-2; D gene unclear. Trimming pared 5 bases from V and 4 bases from J, leaving 11 bases between. Germline CDR1 SGHAT, CDR2 FQNNGV. The CDR3 covers 13 residues. The CDR3 here is CASSKPGIYGYTF. CDR3 DNA sequence: TGTGCCAGCAGCAAACCGGGAATCTATGGCTACACCTTC. The full variable domain, in which reference TRBV11-2 and TRBJ1-2 provide the parts outside the CDR3, is EAGVAQSPRYKIIEKRQSVAFWCNPISGHATLYWYQQILGQGPKLLIQFQNNGVVDDSQLPKDRFSAERLKGVDSTLKIQPAKLEDSAVYLCASSKPGIYGYTFGSGTRLTVV.

The rearrangement joins TRBV6-6 to TRBJ2-1; 7 bases agree with TRBD2. After removal of 1 base from V and 7 bases from J, the junction contained 10 bases not matched to a gene. Germline loops: CDR1 MNHNY, CDR2 SVGAGI (reference sequence). The length of the CDR3 is 16 residues. The DNA for the CDR3 is TGTGCCAGCAGTTACTGGGGGACGGGGGGAATTAATGAGCAGTTCTTC. This sequence encodes CASSYWGTGGINEQFF.

The CDR3 bases are TGCGCCAGCAGCTTGGGGGACAGCTTGCAGCCCCAGCATTTT. Amino acid sequence: CASSLGDSLQPQHF. This rearrangement joins TRBV5-1 to TRBJ1-5; 7 bases fit TRBD1. The CDR3 sequence is 14 residues long. Germline CDR1 reads SGHRS; CDR2 reads YFSETQ. The V segment lost 0 bases and the J segment 7 bases; nucleotides outside the gene matches: 4.

The chain combines TRBV27 with TRBJ2-3; 9 positions agree with TRBD1. The trim removed 5 bases at V and 4 bases at J, leaving 1 base unmatched. The length of the CDR3 is 13 residues. Looked up from germline, CDR1 is MNHEY and CDR2 is SMNVEV (reference sequence). This CDR3 reads CASSRTGADTQYF. In DNA, the CDR3 is TGTGCCAGCAGTAGGACAGGGGCAGATACGCAGTATTTT.

This sequence joins TRBV5-1 and TRBJ2-5; 11 nucleotides align to TRBD2. CDR3 length: 15 residues. The J segment lost 3 bases and the V segment lost 4 bases, leaving 5 bases of the junction unmatched. Per the germline V gene, CDR1 is SGHRS and CDR2 is YFSETQ. The CDR3 reads CASSRGLAGKETQYF. The CDR3 DNA reads TGCGCCAGCAGCCGCGGACTAGCGGGTAAAGAGACCCAGTACTTC.